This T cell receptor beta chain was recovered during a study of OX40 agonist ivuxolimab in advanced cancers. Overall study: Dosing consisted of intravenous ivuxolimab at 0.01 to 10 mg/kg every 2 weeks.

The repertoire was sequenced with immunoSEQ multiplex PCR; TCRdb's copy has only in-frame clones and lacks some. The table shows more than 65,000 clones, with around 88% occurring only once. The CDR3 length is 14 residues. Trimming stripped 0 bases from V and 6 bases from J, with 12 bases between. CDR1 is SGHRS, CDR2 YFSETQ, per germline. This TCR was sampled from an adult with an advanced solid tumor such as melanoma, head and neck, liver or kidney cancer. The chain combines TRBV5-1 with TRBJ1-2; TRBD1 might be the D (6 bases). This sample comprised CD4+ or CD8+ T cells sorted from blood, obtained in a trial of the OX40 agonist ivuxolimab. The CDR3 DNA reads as TGCGCCAGCAGCTTGGCCGGGGGGCTCCATGGCTACACCTTC. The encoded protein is CASSLAGGLHGYTF.